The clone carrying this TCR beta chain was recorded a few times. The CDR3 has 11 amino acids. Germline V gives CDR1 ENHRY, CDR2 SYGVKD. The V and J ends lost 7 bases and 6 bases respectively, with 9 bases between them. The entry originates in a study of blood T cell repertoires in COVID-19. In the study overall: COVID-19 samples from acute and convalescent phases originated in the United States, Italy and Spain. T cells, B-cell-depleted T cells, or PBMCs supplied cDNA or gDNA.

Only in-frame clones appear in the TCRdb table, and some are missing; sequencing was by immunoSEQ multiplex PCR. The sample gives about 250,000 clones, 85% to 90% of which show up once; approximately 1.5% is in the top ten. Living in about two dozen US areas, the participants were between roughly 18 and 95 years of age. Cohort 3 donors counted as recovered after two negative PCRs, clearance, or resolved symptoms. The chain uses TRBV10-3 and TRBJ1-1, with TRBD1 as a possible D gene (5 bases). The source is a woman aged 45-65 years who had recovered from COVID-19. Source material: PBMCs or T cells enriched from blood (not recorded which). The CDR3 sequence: CAIKAGSEAFF. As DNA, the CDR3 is TGTGCCATCAAGGCAGGGTCTGAAGCTTTCTTT.